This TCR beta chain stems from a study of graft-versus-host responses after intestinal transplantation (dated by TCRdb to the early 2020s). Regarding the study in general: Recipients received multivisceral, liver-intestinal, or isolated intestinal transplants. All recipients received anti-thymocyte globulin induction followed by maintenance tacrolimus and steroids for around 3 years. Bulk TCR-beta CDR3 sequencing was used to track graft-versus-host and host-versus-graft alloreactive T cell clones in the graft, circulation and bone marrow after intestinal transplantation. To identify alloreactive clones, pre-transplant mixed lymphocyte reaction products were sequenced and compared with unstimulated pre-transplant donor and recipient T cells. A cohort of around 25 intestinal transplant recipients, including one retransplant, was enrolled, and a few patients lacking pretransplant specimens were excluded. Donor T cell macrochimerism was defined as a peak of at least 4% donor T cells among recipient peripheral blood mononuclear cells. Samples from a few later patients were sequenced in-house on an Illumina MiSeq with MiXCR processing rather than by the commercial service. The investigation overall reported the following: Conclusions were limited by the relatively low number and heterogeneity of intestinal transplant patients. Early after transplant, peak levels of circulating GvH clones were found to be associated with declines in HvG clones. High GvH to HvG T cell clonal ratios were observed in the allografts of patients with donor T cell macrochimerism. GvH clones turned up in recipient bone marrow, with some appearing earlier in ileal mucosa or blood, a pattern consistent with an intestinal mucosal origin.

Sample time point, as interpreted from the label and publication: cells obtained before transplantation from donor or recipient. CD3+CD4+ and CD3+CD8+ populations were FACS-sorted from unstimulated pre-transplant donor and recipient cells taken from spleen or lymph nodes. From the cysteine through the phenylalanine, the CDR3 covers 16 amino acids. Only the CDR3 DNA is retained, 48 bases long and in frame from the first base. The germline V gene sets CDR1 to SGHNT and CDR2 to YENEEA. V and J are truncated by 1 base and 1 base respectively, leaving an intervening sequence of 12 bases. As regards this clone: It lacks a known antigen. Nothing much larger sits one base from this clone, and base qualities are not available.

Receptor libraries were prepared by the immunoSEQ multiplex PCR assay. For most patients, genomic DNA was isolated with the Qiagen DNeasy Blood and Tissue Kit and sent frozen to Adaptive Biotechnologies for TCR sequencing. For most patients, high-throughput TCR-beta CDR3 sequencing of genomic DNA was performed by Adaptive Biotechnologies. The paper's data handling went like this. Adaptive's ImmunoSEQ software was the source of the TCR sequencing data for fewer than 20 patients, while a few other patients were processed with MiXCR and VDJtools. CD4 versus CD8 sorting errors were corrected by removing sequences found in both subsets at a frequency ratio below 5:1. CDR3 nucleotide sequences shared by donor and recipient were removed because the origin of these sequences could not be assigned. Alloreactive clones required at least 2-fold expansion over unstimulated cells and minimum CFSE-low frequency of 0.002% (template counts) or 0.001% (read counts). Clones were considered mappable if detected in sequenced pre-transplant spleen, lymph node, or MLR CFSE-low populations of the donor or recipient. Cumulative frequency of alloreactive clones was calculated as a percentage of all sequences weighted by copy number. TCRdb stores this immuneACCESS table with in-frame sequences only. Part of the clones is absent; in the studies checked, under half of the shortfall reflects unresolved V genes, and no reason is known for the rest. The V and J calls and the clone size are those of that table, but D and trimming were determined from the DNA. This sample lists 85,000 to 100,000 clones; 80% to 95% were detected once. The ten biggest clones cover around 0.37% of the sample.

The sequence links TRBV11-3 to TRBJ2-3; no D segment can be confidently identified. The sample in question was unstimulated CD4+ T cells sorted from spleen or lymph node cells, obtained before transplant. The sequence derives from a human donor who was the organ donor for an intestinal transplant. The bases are TGTGCCAGCAGCTTAGGGCACCAACCCGGCACAGATACGCAGTATTTT. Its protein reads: CASSLGHQPGTDTQYF.